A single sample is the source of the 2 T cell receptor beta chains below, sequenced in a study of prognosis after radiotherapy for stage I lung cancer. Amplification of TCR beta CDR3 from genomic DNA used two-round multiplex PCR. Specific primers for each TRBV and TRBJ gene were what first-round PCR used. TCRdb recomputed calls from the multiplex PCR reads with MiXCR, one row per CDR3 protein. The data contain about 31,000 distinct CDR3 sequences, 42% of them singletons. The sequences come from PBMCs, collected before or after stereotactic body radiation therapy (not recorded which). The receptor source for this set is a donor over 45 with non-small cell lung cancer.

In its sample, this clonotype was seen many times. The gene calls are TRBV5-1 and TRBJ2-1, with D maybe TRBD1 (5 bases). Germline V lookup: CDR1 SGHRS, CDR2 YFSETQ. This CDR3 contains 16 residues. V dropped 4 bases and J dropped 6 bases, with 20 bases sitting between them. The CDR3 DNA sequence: TGCGCCAGCAGCGAGGATGTTCAGGGCTCGGGCAATGAGCAGTTCTTC. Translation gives CASSEDVQGSGNEQFF.

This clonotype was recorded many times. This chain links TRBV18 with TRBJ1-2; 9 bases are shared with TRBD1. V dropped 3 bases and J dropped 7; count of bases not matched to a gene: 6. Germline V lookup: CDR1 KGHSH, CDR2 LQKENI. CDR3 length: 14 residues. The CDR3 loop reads CASSPDRGYFGYTF. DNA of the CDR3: TGTGCCAGCTCACCGGACAGGGGATATTTTGGCTACACCTTC. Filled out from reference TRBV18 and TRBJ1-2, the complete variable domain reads NAGVMQNPRHLVRRRGQEARLRCSPMKGHSHVYWYRQLPEEGLKFMVYLQKENIIDESGMPKERFSAEFPKEGPSILRIQQVVRGDSAAYFCASSPDRGYFGYTFGSGTRLTVV.